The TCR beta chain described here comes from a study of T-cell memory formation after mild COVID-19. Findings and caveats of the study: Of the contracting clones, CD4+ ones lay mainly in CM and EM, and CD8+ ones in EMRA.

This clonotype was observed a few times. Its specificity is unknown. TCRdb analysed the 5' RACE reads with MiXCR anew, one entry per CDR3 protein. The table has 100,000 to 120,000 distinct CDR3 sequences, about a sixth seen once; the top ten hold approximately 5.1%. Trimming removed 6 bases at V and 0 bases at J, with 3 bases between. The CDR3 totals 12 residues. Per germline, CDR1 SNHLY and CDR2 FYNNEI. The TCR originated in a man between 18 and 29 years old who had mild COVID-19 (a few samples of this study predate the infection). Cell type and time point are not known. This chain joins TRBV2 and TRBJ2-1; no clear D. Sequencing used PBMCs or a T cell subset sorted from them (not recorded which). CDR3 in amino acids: CASRDSYNEQFF. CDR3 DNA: TGTGCCAGCAGGGACTCCTACAATGAGCAGTTCTTC.